Included here is one TCR beta chain sequence, with context. Other DNA sequences in the same sample also yield this CDR3. This sample was taken from a study of shared clonotypes between healthy human individuals. Study as a whole: Donors consisted of a couple of women and three men between 18 and 49. CD4 naive cells filled three plates per donor, CD4 memory three, CD8 naive two and CD8 memory one.

V trimming: 2 bases; J trimming: 3 bases; junction bases outside the gene matches: 8. The CDR3 is 16 amino acids. Germline V CDR1 and CDR2: SGHNT, YYREEE (reference sequence). In the study's own analysis: ImmunoSEQ sequences covered only the junction and lacked quality scores; filtering therefore differed. Produced via immunoSEQ multiplex PCR; TCRdb's table is partial and in-frame only. That table supplies the V and J calls and clone size; D and trimming were determined from the DNA. The sample shows around 1 million clones, about 80% of them seen only once. This clonotype was sampled from a man between 18 and 35 years old in good health. The chain joins TRBV5-4 to TRBJ2-3, with 8 bases aligning to TRBD1. Sequencing was done on a sample of memory CD4+ T cells sorted from blood. Documented subset: CD45RA-negative fraction. The CDR3 sequence is CASSFGQGRGTDTQYF. The CDR3 nucleotides read TGTGCCAGCAGCTTTGGACAGGGACGAGGAACAGATACGCAGTATTTT.